Here is one T cell receptor beta chain with its context. Germline loops: CDR1 MNHEY, CDR2 SVGAGI. This CDR3 is 13 amino acids long. Trimming stripped 7 bases from V and 5 bases from J, with 14 bases between. A multiplex PCR was run with 60 Vbeta primers and 13 Jbeta primers. This table comes from immunoSEQ multiplex PCR, and its TCRdb copy is limited to in-frame clones, with some not included. The repertoire holds 110,000 to 150,000 clones, with roughly 70% as singletons. The sample is drawn from a study of cytomegalovirus exposure and HLA in healthy donors. J is TRBJ1-1 and V is TRBV6-5, with D possibly matching TRBD1 (6 bases). The sequencing sample was made of PBMCs. The clonotype was recovered from a man in his thirties or forties in good health and CMV-seronegative. In nucleotides, the CDR3 is TGTGCCAGCACCGACCCCCAGGGGACTGAAGCTTTCTTT. Protein product: CASTDPQGTEAFF.